Each of the 17 T cell receptor beta chains below was sequenced from the same sample in a study of regulatory T cells in long-lasting Graves disease. Time point indicated: newly diagnosed GD, antithyroid drugs for less than 3 months. RNA extracted from PBMCs served as the sequencing template. CDR3 regions were amplified by Arm-PCR using iRepertoire HTBI primers to build TCR beta libraries. MiXCR was run by TCRdb on the multiplex PCR reads, yielding one entry per CDR3 protein. This repertoire shows 410,000 or so distinct CDR3 sequences, about 15% found once; its top ten account for 16%. The same sample was also studied in work on T cells in Graves' hyperthyroidism and ophthalmopathy.

The starting material was peripheral blood mononuclear cells (PBMCs), obtained at new diagnosis, from a patient treated with antithyroid drugs. Receptors originate from a woman aged 25 to 45 with Graves disease.

This clonotype was detected many times. This rearrangement joins TRBV11-2 to TRBJ2-3; D is ambiguous. CDR1 is SGHAT, CDR2 FQNNGV, per germline. V lost 3 bases and J lost 6, with 10 bases in between. There are 13 residues in the CDR3. This chain's CDR3 is CASSFSPLDTQYF. CDR3 DNA sequence: TGTGCCAGCAGCTTTAGCCCCCTGGATACGCAGTATTTT.

This clonotype was counted between two and nine times. The CDR3 sequence: CATSSQGTGTDTQYF. For the CDR3, the DNA is TGTGCCACCAGCAGTCAAGGGACGGGGACAGATACGCAGTATTTT. This rearrangement joins TRBV15 to TRBJ2-3; D tentatively fits TRBD1 or TRBD2 (5 bases each). The CDR3 contains 15 residues. The germline V gene has CDR1 LNHNV and CDR2 YYDKDF (reference sequence). V lost 3 bases, J lost 3 bases, and 13 bases lay in between.

This rearrangement joins TRBV6-2 or TRBV6-3 to TRBJ1-1; no firm D call. The CDR3 is made up of 17 amino acids. Trimming removed 2 bases from V and 0 bases from J, with 16 bases in between. Per germline, CDR1 MNHEY and CDR2 SVGEGT. CDR3 amino acids: CASSYPSIGEVNTEAFF. CDR3 in DNA: TGTGCCAGCAGTTACCCGAGTATCGGGGAAGTGAACACTGAAGCTTTCTTT.

This clonotype was seen a few times. This chain links TRBV11-2 with TRBJ1-1; perhaps TRBD1 as D (6 bases). V dropped 2 bases and J dropped 3 bases, with 19 bases sitting between them. The CDR3 contains 17 residues. CDR1 is SGHAT and CDR2 is FQNNGV in the germline V gene. The chain's CDR3 is CASSLRDTLGRDTEAFF. The CDR3 nucleotides read TGTGCCAGCAGCTTACGGGACACCCTAGGTCGGGACACTGAAGCTTTCTTT.

This clonotype appeared many times. The chain combines TRBV20-1 with TRBJ2-3; 7 nucleotides agree with TRBD2. This CDR3 spans 12 amino acids. Germline-derived CDR1 and CDR2 are DFQATT and SNEGSKA (reference sequence). The V gene end was trimmed by 3 bases and the J gene end by 6 bases; junction bases not matched to a gene: 3. CDR3 residues: CSASGRLDTQYF. The CDR3 DNA is TGCAGTGCTAGCGGGAGGTTGGATACGCAGTATTTT.

This clonotype occurred many times. This chain joins TRBV5-1 and TRBJ2-7; tentative D call: TRBD2 (6 bases). CDR3 length equals 17 residues. The V end lost 4 bases, the J end lost 6 bases, and 26 bases lay between the germline ends. Germline CDR1 reads SGHRS; CDR2 reads YFSETQ. CDR3 in amino acids: CASSPQPATGLLFEQYF. The CDR3 nucleotides are TGCGCCAGCAGCCCACAACCTGCTACGGGACTCCTCTTCGAGCAGTACTTC.

This clonotype was seen many times. J is TRBJ2-7 and V is TRBV12-3 or TRBV12-4; TRBD1 matches at 7 bases. Trimming took 3 bases from V and 0 from J; bases not matched to a gene: 2. The CDR3 has 14 amino acids. The CDR3 is CASSFGQVSYEQYF. CDR3 bases: TGTGCCAGCAGTTTTGGACAGGTCTCCTACGAGCAGTACTTC.

This clonotype was observed many times. The gene calls are TRBV18 and TRBJ2-7; 7 nucleotides agree with TRBD2. Germline assignment: CDR1 KGHSH and CDR2 LQKENI. CDR3 size: 15 residues. V dropped 4 bases and J dropped 0; count of bases not matched to a gene: 6. CDR3 amino acids: CASSRLAERSYEQYF. The CDR3 nucleotides are TGTGCCAGCTCACGCCTAGCGGAACGCTCCTACGAGCAGTACTTC.

In its sample, this clonotype was seen many times. This chain joins TRBV30 and TRBJ2-2; 7 bases fit TRBD2. This CDR3 spans 14 amino acids. Germline values: CDR1 GTSNPN, CDR2 SVGIG (reference sequence). V lost 4 bases to trimming and J lost 4 bases; unmatched junction nucleotides: 6. The CDR3 reads CAWTGGEGTGELFF. CDR3 nucleotides: TGTGCCTGGACTGGGGGGGAGGGCACCGGGGAGCTGTTTTTT.

This clonotype was observed at least ten times. The J gene is TRBJ2-3, the V gene TRBV5-8; 8 bases agree with TRBD2. The CDR3 loop spans 17 amino acids. From germline, CDR1 is SGHTS and CDR2 YDEGEE. J was trimmed by 4 bases and V by 0 bases; bases with no gene match: 10. The chain's CDR3 is CASSLELAGLGADTQYF. Here the CDR3 DNA reads TGTGCCAGCAGCTTGGAGTTGGCGGGACTAGGTGCAGATACGCAGTATTTT.

This clonotype occurred a few times. One end of the junction does not line up with germline, which may come from a read error. The chain joins TRBV3-1 to TRBJ2-1; maybe TRBD2 (5 bases). This CDR3 is built from 15 residues. Per the germline V gene, CDR1 is LGHDT and CDR2 is YNNKEL (reference sequence). The CDR3 DNA reads TGTGCCAGCAGCCAGCGCGGGTCTTCCTTCAATGAGCAGTTCTTC. Translation: CASSQRGSSFNEQFF.

Ten or more counts support this clonotype. The V gene is TRBV30, the J gene TRBJ1-1; D uncertain. The CDR3 is 10 residues long. Germline loops: CDR1 GTSNPN, CDR2 SVGIG (reference sequence). V dropped 3 bases and J dropped 6 bases, with 5 bases sitting between them. The chain's CDR3 is CAWSFPEAFF. CDR3 DNA: TGTGCCTGGAGCTTCCCTGAAGCTTTCTTT.

This clonotype was observed a handful of times. The rearrangement links TRBV29-1 to TRBJ2-7, with a tentative D call TRBD1 (5 bases). Between the trimmed V and J ends, which lost 2 bases and 1 base, there was a span of 9 bases. The germline CDR1 and CDR2 sequences are SQVTM and ANQGSEA. This CDR3 is built from 13 residues. This CDR3 reads CSVEKDNSYEQYF. DNA of the CDR3: TGCAGCGTTGAAAAGGACAATTCCTACGAGCAGTACTTC.

This clonotype occurred a few times. This chain connects TRBV6-1 to TRBJ1-6, with D maybe TRBD1 (5 bases). The CDR3 is made up of 14 amino acids. With 0 bases removed from V and 7 bases from J, the gap between germline ends came to 7 bases. Germline CDR1 is MNHNS and CDR2 is SASEGT. This CDR3 reads CASSEAGENSPLHF. The CDR3 DNA reads as TGTGCCAGCAGTGAAGCAGGGGAGAATTCACCCCTCCACTTT.

This clonotype was detected only a few times. V gene TRBV24-1 combines with J gene TRBJ2-1; D may be TRBD2 (6 bases). The CDR3 is made up of 15 amino acids. V was trimmed by 9 bases and J by 3 bases, leaving 17 bases between them. Germline V gives CDR1 KGHDR, CDR2 SFDVKD. The CDR3 DNA reads TGTGCCACCCAGGCGGAGGGAATCTACTACAATGAGCAGTTCTTC. Encoded protein: CATQAEGIYYNEQFF.

This clonotype was seen ten or more times. The chain links TRBV20-1 to TRBJ2-1, with D hard to call. The CDR3 spans 16 residues. Germline V gene data show CDR1 as DFQATT and CDR2 as SNEGSKA (reference sequence). The V and J ends lost 0 bases and 3 bases respectively, with 15 bases between them. The CDR3 DNA follows: TGCAGTGCTAGAGATCGAGGTAGCCGGTTCTACAATGAGCAGTTCTTC. This translates into CSARDRGSRFYNEQFF.

V is TRBV5-1 and J is TRBJ2-6; no clear D gene. Germline V gene sequence: CDR1 SGHRS, CDR2 YFSETQ. V gave up 0 bases and J gave up 0 bases, with 4 bases separating them. CDR3 size: 15 residues. The CDR3 DNA is TGCGCCAGCAGCTTGGTCCACTCTGGGGCCAACGTCCTGACTTTC. The encoded protein is CASSLVHSGANVLTF.